The 17 T cell receptor beta chains in this list originate from one sample, sequenced in a study of blood T cells in healthy people across ages. For the second PCR, which ran for 7 to 11 cycles, a sample-barcoded 5' primer and a J-beta primer mix were used. TCRdb reanalysed the 5' RACE reads using MiXCR and keeps one entry per CDR3 protein. The sample lists more than 800,000 distinct CDR3 sequences, 35% to 50% seen once, with approximately 20% in the top ten. The material sequenced was blood. These receptors were obtained from a woman aged 55-69 years in good health.

This rearrangement joins TRBV27 to TRBJ2-3, with TRBD2 matching over 10 bases. With 3 bases clipped from V and 4 bases from J, the junction kept 7 bases outside the gene matches. Germline V CDR1 and CDR2: MNHEY, SMNVEV (reference sequence). CDR3 length equals 16 residues. The CDR3 region is CASSFLSGRAADTQYF. The CDR3 DNA is TGTGCCAGCAGTTTTTTAAGCGGGAGGGCGGCAGATACGCAGTATTTT.

This clonotype occurred a few times. The V and J genes are TRBV9 and TRBJ2-3; TRBD2 matches 8 bases. CDR3 length: 15 amino acids. Per germline, CDR1 SGDLS and CDR2 YYNGEE. V shed 3 bases and J 4 bases; nucleotides not matched to a gene: 7. The chain's CDR3 is CASSAIAGWADTQYF. The CDR3 DNA follows: TGTGCCAGCAGCGCTATAGCGGGATGGGCAGATACGCAGTATTTT.

This chain connects TRBV20-1 to TRBJ2-4; D may be TRBD1 (6 bases). The J call may not be correct, given that the DNA end is closer to TRBJ2-7. This CDR3 has 15 amino acids. CDR1 and CDR2 (germline): DFQATT, SNEGSKA (reference sequence). CDR3 in amino acids: CSARPLRDTDYEQYF. The CDR3 nucleotides read TGCAGTGCTAGACCCCTCCGGGACACCGACTACGAGCAGTACTTC.

This clonotype was detected only a few times. This chain joins TRBV28 and TRBJ2-7; 8 nucleotides match TRBD2. The V and J ends lost 2 bases and 0 bases, in that order; junction bases with no gene match: 12. The CDR3 sequence is 18 residues long. CDR1 and CDR2 (germline): MDHEN, SYDVKM. The CDR3 region is CASSLGGVASGHSYEQYF. For the CDR3, the DNA is TGTGCCAGCAGTTTAGGCGGTGTGGCTAGCGGGCACTCCTACGAGCAGTACTTC.

The V gene is TRBV6-6, the J gene TRBJ2-3, with D perhaps TRBD2 (5 bases). In germline, CDR1 is MNHNY, CDR2 SVGAGI (reference sequence). This CDR3 is built from 17 residues. Trimming took 0 bases from V and 2 from J, leaving 15 bases between them. CDR3 protein: CASSYSMRAAHTDTQYF. The DNA for the CDR3 is TGTGCCAGCAGTTACTCAATGCGAGCGGCTCACACAGATACGCAGTATTTT.

This clonotype was seen a single time. The chain has TRBV2 and TRBJ1-4; the match to TRBD1 covers 9 bases. Trimming at V came to 1 base and at J to 5 bases, leaving 8 bases not matched to a gene. This CDR3 contains 17 residues. In germline, CDR1 is SNHLY, CDR2 FYNNEI. CDR3 bases: TGTGCCAGCAGTGAAGAAGGAAACAGGGGGCCGAATGAAAAACTGTTTTTT. This sequence encodes CASSEEGNRGPNEKLFF.

Here the CDR3 DNA reads TGTGCCAGCAGCTTAGTTCTCGGGGGAGCAACCTACGAGCAGTACTTC. Translation: CASSLVLGGATYEQYF. The V gene is TRBV7-6, the J gene TRBJ2-7; tentative D call: TRBD2 (6 bases). V was shortened by 1 base and J by 2 bases, with 15 bases between the two germline ends. The CDR3 covers 16 residues. Germline CDR1 reads SGHVS; CDR2 reads FNYEAQ. The whole variable domain, filled in from reference TRBV7-6 and TRBJ2-7, reads GAGVSQSPRYKVTKRGQDVALRCDPISGHVSLYWYRQALGQGPEFLTYFNYEAQQDKSGLPNDRFSAERPEGSISTLTIQRTEQRDSAMYRCASSLVLGGATYEQYFGPGTRLTVT.

This clonotype was counted between two and nine times. The rearrangement uses TRBV7-3 and TRBJ1-2, with D possibly matching TRBD1 (6 bases). CDR3 size: 15 residues. Trimming pared 5 bases from V and 3 bases from J, leaving 16 bases between. Germline assignment: CDR1 SGHTA and CDR2 FQGTGA. CDR3: CASSPDGGRDYGYTF. Written as DNA, the CDR3 is TGTGCCAGCAGCCCCGATGGGGGCCGAGACTATGGCTACACCTTC.

The gene calls are TRBV3-1 and TRBJ2-1; D is unresolved. Germline values: CDR1 LGHDT, CDR2 YNNKEL (reference sequence). CDR3 length: 15 amino acids. Trimming removed 0 bases from V and 0 bases from J, with 6 bases in between. The CDR3 DNA sequence: TGTGCCAGCAGCCAAGACCCAGCCTCCTACAATGAGCAGTTCTTC. This codes for CASSQDPASYNEQFF.

CDR3 amino acids: CASSIEGHYQGNEQFF. CDR3 bases: TGTGCCAGTAGTATAGAGGGGCACTATCAAGGTAATGAGCAGTTCTTC. The rearrangement links TRBV19 to TRBJ2-1, with TRBD1 as a possible D gene (5 bases). V was trimmed by 0 bases and J by 7 bases, leaving 16 bases between them. This CDR3 comprises 16 residues. The germline gives CDR1 LNHDA, CDR2 SQIVND (reference sequence).

This clonotype turned up a few times. The CDR3 DNA is TGCAGTGCTAGAGCAACGACAGGGGTATCCTACGAGCAGTACTTC. This translates into CSARATTGVSYEQYF. V and J are TRBV20-1 and TRBJ2-7; 8 bases are shared with TRBD1. Germline V CDR1 and CDR2: DFQATT, SNEGSKA (reference sequence). V dropped 1 base and J dropped 1; count of bases not matched to a gene: 6. CDR3 length: 15 amino acids.

This clonotype occurred a few times. The chain uses TRBV12-3 or TRBV12-4 and TRBJ1-2, with D possibly TRBD1 on 5 matching bases. The CDR3 extends over 13 amino acids. V was cut by 7 bases and J by 6 bases, with 15 bases left in between. CDR3 DNA: TGTGCCAGCACTTGGGGGGTGGTTGATGGCTACACCTTC. Residues: CASTWGVVDGYTF.

V and J are TRBV27 and TRBJ2-7; D may be TRBD2 (5 bases). Trimming left V 6 bases short and J 0 bases short, with 18 bases between. This CDR3 has 16 residues. CDR1 is MNHEY and CDR2 is SMNVEV in the germline V gene (reference sequence). This CDR3 is CASSPRWSGSSYEQYF. CDR3 DNA sequence: TGTGCCAGCAGCCCTAGGTGGTCGGGGTCCTCCTACGAGCAGTACTTC.

The V gene is TRBV10-1, the J gene TRBJ2-3; D unclear. V lost 0 bases, J lost 14 bases, and 15 bases lay in between. Germline CDR1 WNHNN, CDR2 SYGVQD (reference sequence). The CDR3 length is 13 residues. This CDR3 reads CASSESGSRSWYF. CDR3 bases: TGCGCCAGCAGTGAGTCCGGTAGCAGGAGTTGGTATTTT.

The chain uses TRBV12-5 and TRBJ1-2, with 9 bases matching TRBD1. The length of the CDR3 is 16 residues. V dropped 5 bases and J dropped 4; count of bases not matched to a gene: 11. Germline-derived CDR1 and CDR2 are LGHNT and FRNRAP. The CDR3 sequence: CASGPRLMDRGYGYTF. The CDR3 region has the DNA TGTGCTAGTGGTCCTCGTTTAATGGACAGGGGCTATGGCTACACCTTC. Complete variable domain (other parts from reference TRBV12-5 and TRBJ1-2): DARVTQTPRHKVTEMGQEVTMRCQPILGHNTVFWYRQTMMQGLELLAYFRNRAPLDDSGMPKDRFSAEMPDATLATLKIQPSEPRDSAVYFCASGPRLMDRGYGYTFGSGTRLTVV.

The chain uses TRBV20-1 and TRBJ2-3; TRBD2 agrees at 8 bases. Germline V gives CDR1 DFQATT, CDR2 SNEGSKA (reference sequence). V shed 4 bases and J 2 bases; nucleotides not matched to a gene: 8. This CDR3 region has 15 residues. The DNA of the CDR3 is TGCAGTGCTACGGGACTAGTGATGAACACAGATACGCAGTATTTT. Amino acid sequence: CSATGLVMNTDTQYF.

This clonotype was found a few times. The rearrangement uses TRBV4-1 and TRBJ1-1; D unresolved. The CDR3 consists of 16 residues. Trimming pared 0 bases from V and 3 bases from J, leaving 14 bases between. Germline V CDR1 and CDR2: MGHRA, YSYEKL. CDR3 in DNA: TGCGCCAGCAGCCAAGATCGCGGCAATACGTACACTGAAGCTTTCTTT. The encoded protein is CASSQDRGNTYTEAFF.